Listed below are T cell receptor beta chains from one sample, sequenced in a study of PD-L1 blockade in urothelial cancer. Using immunoSEQ multiplex PCR, the repertoire was profiled, and TCRdb retains in-frame clones only, with some absent. Found here are tens of thousands of clones, 77% of them singletons; the top ten hold about 3.6%. Here the sequenced sample was PBMCs, taken around atezolizumab (anti-PD-L1) treatment. The receptor set was obtained from a man in his 70s with urothelial cancer. The CDR3 runs from the conserved cysteine through the conserved F or W. Clone size is given for some rows only: seen once, a few or many times, or a class if the clone is expanded.

V	J	size	length	CDR3
TRBV6-5	TRBJ1-1	NA	13	CASSYRVDTEAFF
TRBV6-6	TRBJ2-3	NA	14	CASSLTGGVDTQYF
TRBV19	TRBJ1-1	NA	14	CASSIKPGLDEAFF
TRBV9	TRBJ2-3	NA	20	CASSVGTGPGLVGYTDTQYF
TRBV2	TRBJ2-7	NA	11	CASNIGQEQYF
TRBV18	TRBJ1-1	NA	15	CASSPLQGGYTEAFF
TRBV7-2	TRBJ2-7	NA	14	CASSLMVADYEQYF
TRBV28	TRBJ2-3	few	16	CASLGLDRGGADTQYF
TRBV4-1	TRBJ1-4	NA	14	CASSWTGGNEKLFF
TRBV5-1	TRBJ2-7	few	15	CASSPGTGVTYEQYF
TRBV28	TRBJ2-7	few	14	CASSPSPGHNEQYF
TRBV9	TRBJ2-3	NA	15	CASSATGLARDTQYF
TRBV27	TRBJ2-3	NA	15	CASSLRGQGVDTQYF
TRBV27	TRBJ2-3	NA	15	CASNSPGQGTDTQYF
TRBV13	TRBJ1-2	few	13	CASSSLTGTGYTF
TRBV7-2	TRBJ2-1	NA	19	CASSRGLAGGSSSYNEQFF
TRBV6-6	TRBJ1-3	few	10	CASSGRELYF
TRBV29-1	TRBJ2-1	NA	12	CSARDSYNEQFF
TRBV5-1	TRBJ2-7	NA	14	CASSLITGSYEQYF
TRBV6-6	TRBJ1-2	NA	15	CASSYSRVSNYGYTF
TRBV4-3	TRBJ2-1	NA	16	CASSQDTTSGGSEQFF
TRBV4-2	TRBJ1-1	NA	15	CASSQDPRLNTEAFF
TRBV7-2	TRBJ2-1	few	16	CASSPGGLISYNEQFF
TRBV14	TRBJ2-2	few	14	CASSLYGGPGELFF
TRBV19	TRBJ2-7	NA	15	CASSTGQDGNNEQYF